This TCR delta chain originates from a study of DNA immune sequencing with unique molecular identifiers (dated by TCRdb to between 2020 and 2021). Background for the entire study: Immunomagnetic cell separation was used to enrich gammadelta T cells from buffy coats, and the genomic DNA of the enriched gammadelta T cells was then sequenced. To compare enriched with non-enriched material, around 0.09 ug of enriched gammadelta T-cell DNA and roughly 1 ug of non-enriched PBMC DNA were sequenced. gammadelta T cells were enriched from PBMC of 9 to 11 healthy individuals by fluorescence-activated cell sorting. Validation of the method was performed on synthetic reference molecules and on blood samples from healthy individuals. An ultrasensitive DNA-based TRD repertoire sequencing method using PCR-introduced unique molecular identifiers was developed and validated in the study. All donors were healthy people, and 9 to 11 of the donors were profiled using sorted gammadelta T cells from peripheral blood. What the authors observed across the whole study: TRD repertoire diversity differed among healthy donors, and several donors were highly oligoclonal, with the top 5 clonotypes making up more than half of productive molecules. TRDV2 paired with TRDJ1 was the most common TRD rearrangement among clonotypes in healthy donors. The primer-based approach cannot detect novel TRD sequences that are not targeted by the primers.

Receptors were amplified or captured by multiplex PCR. Genomic DNA was amplified with a 32-plex assay using primers for all 8 TRDV and 4 TRDJ genes covering the CDR3. A 12-nucleotide UMI was introduced during three to four barcoding PCR cycles, after which a second PCR was performed with Illumina adapter primers. AMPure XP beads were used to purify the libraries, and library quality was checked on a Fragment Analyzer using the HS NGS Fragment kit. An Illumina MiniSeq mid-output kit with 20% PhiX and 150 cycles of paired-end reads was used for sequencing. The authors' pipeline ran thus. Reads were processed with MIGEC version 1.2.9 to group reads by UMI and build error-corrected consensus sequences. Post-processing used modified VDJtools version 1.2.1 scripts and the tcR R package. TCRdb recomputed clones from the public reads with CATT; identical DNA rows were then combined. Here the V and J calls rest on TCRdb's processing, not on the authors' analysis. The sample data list 4,000 to 6,000 delta-chain clones, and roughly 13% of these were observed just once. Of the sample, about 50% falls within the top ten clones.

Ten or more counts support this clone. Its target antigen remains unknown. A far larger clone is one nucleotide away, so this likely arose from a read error. Other nucleotide sequences in the sample specify the same CDR3. From the cysteine up to the phenylalanine, the CDR3 has a length of 16 residues. Only the CDR3 DNA is retained, 48 bases long and in frame from the first base. V is pruned by 2 bases and J by 3 bases, leaving 6 bases of the junction without a gene match. In the germline V gene, CDR1 corresponds to GEAIGNYY and CDR2 to EKD. Sample: gamma-delta T cells enriched from blood buffy coat, or unenriched PBMCs (not recorded which). This sequence was found in a human donor in good health. The V and J segments used are TRDV2 and TRDJ1; TRDD3 lines up with 12 middle nucleotides. CDR3 reads: CACDKLGDTQADKLIF. The DNA is TGTGCCTGTGACAAGCTGGGGGATACGCAAGCCGATAAACTCATCTTT.